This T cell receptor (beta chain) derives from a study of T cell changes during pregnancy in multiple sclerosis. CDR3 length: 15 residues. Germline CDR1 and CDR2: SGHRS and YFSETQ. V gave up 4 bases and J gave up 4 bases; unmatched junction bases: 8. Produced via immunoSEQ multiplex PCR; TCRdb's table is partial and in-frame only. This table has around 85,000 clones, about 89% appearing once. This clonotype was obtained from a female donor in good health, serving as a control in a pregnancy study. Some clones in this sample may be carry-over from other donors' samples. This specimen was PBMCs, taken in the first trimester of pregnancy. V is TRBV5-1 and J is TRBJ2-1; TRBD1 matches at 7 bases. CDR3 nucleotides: TGCGCCAGCAGCGATGAAGGGGGCTTTTACAATGAGCAGTTCTTC. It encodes CASSDEGGFYNEQFF. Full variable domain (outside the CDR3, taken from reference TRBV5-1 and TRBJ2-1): KAGVTQTPRYLIKTRGQQVTLSCSPISGHRSVSWYQQTPGQGLQFLFEYFSETQRNKGNFPGRFSGRQFSNSRSEMNVSTLELGDSALYLCASSDEGGFYNEQFFGPGTRLTVL.